A selection of T cell receptor beta chains follows, all from one sample in a study of shared clonotypes between healthy human individuals. This table comes from immunoSEQ multiplex PCR, and its TCRdb copy is limited to in-frame clones, with some not included. The sample holds about a million clones, around three quarters seen once. The sequenced sample was memory CD4+ T cells from PBMCs. The receptors here all came from a man aged 18 to 35 in good health. Some clones in this sample may be carry-over from other donors' samples. Each CDR3 is given with its conserved first and last residue. A D gene is named only where the DNA matches it firmly. Not every row has a clone size; where given, it reads once, few, many or a size class.

14 TRBJ2-1 TRBD2 TRBV6-5 NA TGTGCCAGCAGTTCCGCGGGAGCCTCCAATGAGCAGTTCTTC CASSSAGASNEQFF
14 TRBJ2-7 NA TRBV29-1 NA TGCAGCGTTGCCGAGGGACCCCACTCCTACGAGCAGTACTTC CSVAEGPHSYEQYF
11 TRBJ1-1 NA TRBV10-2 NA TGCGCCAGCGGCCAACACACTGAAGCTTTCTTT CASGQHTEAFF
14 TRBJ2-1 NA TRBV14 NA TGTGCCAGCAGCCTTGGAAGCTCCTACAATGAGCAGTTCTTC CASSLGSSYNEQFF
14 TRBJ2-4 NA TRBV5-1 NA TGCGCCAGCAGCATGGTAGCAGGGGAGGACATTCAGTACTTC CASSMVAGEDIQYF
14 TRBJ1-1 NA TRBV6-5 NA TGTGCCAGCTACTCGTTGGGGACGAACACTGAAGCTTTCTTT CASYSLGTNTEAFF
15 TRBJ2-2 TRBD2 TRBV7-8 NA TGTGCCAGCGGATCCCGAGCGGGACGGGGCGGGGAGCTGTTTTTT CASGSRAGRGGELFF
14 TRBJ1-2 NA TRBV5-1 NA TGCGCCAGCAGCTCCCTCGGGGGGGAAGATGGCTACACCTTC CASSSLGGEDGYTF
16 TRBJ2-7 NA TRBV28 once TGTGCCAGCAGCGATAGTTCAGGGATACCGGTGCGTGTGCAGTACTTC CASSDSSGIPVRVQYF
15 TRBJ2-1 TRBD1 TRBV14 NA TGTGCCAGCAGCCCGGACAGGGGATCCTACAATGAGCAGTTCTTC CASSPDRGSYNEQFF
12 TRBJ2-7 NA TRBV7-2 NA TGTGCCAGCAGCCGCCGGGACTACGAGCAGTACTTC CASSRRDYEQYF
13 TRBJ2-5 TRBD1 TRBV7-2 NA TGTGCCAGCAGCCCGGACAGGCGAGAGACCCAGTACTTC CASSPDRRETQYF
14 TRBJ2-7 NA TRBV7-2 NA TGTGCCAGCAGCTTCAGGCAGAACTCCTACGAGCAGTACTTC CASSFRQNSYEQYF
13 TRBJ1-2 NA TRBV5-5 NA TGTGCCAGCAGCTTAAACGGTGACTATGGCTACACCTTC CASSLNGDYGYTF
14 TRBJ2-2 TRBD1 TRBV5-1 NA TGCGCCAGCAGCCTAAGGGGGCAAGGCGGGGAGCTGTTTTTT CASSLRGQGGELFF
14 TRBJ2-7 TRBD2 TRBV6-1 NA TGTGCCAGCAGAGTAGCGGGAGCTCACTACGAGCAGTACTTC CASRVAGAHYEQYF
15 TRBJ2-7 NA TRBV2 NA TGTGCCAGCAGGGCAACCGGGACTCTGAAGTCCGAGCAGTACTTC CASRATGTLKSEQYF
13 TRBJ1-2 NA TRBV28 NA TGTGCCAGCAGTTTAAGGGAGAGGCTAAGCTACACCTTC CASSLRERLSYTF
16 TRBJ1-1 NA TRBV7-2 NA TGTGCCAGCAGCTTAATGCGCCAGCCTAAGGGCGCTGAAGCTTTCTTT CASSLMRQPKGAEAFF
19 TRBJ2-3 NA TRBV4-1 NA TGCGCCAGCAGTCCCGGAAGGGGGGGTCGGGGAGATTACACAGATACGCAGTATTTT CASSPGRGGRGDYTDTQYF
13 TRBJ1-1 NA TRBV19 NA TGTGCCAGTAGTACAAAGACAGACACTGAAGCTTTCTTT CASSTKTDTEAFF
15 TRBJ1-1 NA TRBV11-2 NA TGTGCCAGCAGCTTAGTCAAGGGAGTGAACACTGAAGCTTTCTTT CASSLVKGVNTEAFF
18 TRBJ2-6 TRBD2 TRBV10-3 NA TGTGCCATCAGTGAGTCGACGGGAGGGAGCTCTGGGGCCAACGTCCTGGCTTTC CAISESTGGSSGANVLAF
13 TRBJ2-1 NA TRBV29-1 once TGCAGCGTGACAAAGGGGGGCTACAATGAGCAGTTCTTC CSVTKGGYNEQFF
15 TRBJ2-3 TRBD2 TRBV7-9 NA TGTGCCAGCAGCACGACTAGCGGGAGTTCAGATACGCAGTATTTT CASSTTSGSSDTQYF
18 TRBJ2-5 TRBD2 TRBV15 once TGTGCCACCAGCAGAGGGACGGTGTCGGGAGGTCTCCAAGAGACCCAGTACTTC CATSRGTVSGGLQETQYF
15 TRBJ1-3 TRBD1 TRBV5-4 NA TGTGCCAGCAGCTCTAAGACAGGGTCCGGAAACACCATATATTTT CASSSKTGSGNTIYF
14 TRBJ2-2 TRBD2 TRBV28 NA TGTGCCAGCAGTTCGACTAGCGGGCCCGGGGAGCTGTTTTTT CASSSTSGPGELFF
15 TRBJ2-1 NA TRBV5-4 NA TGTGCCAGCAGCTTGGACGGTGAGGCTTACGGTGAGCAGTTCTTC CASSLDGEAYGEQFF
15 TRBJ2-1 TRBD2 TRBV29-1 NA TGCAGCGTTGTCCGCCTGACAGCGGGGGCCAATGAGCAGTTCTTC CSVVRLTAGANEQFF
15 TRBJ1-4 TRBD1 TRBV5-4 NA TGTGCCAGCAGCACCCGACAGGGGGTTGGCGAAAAACTGTTTTTT CASSTRQGVGEKLFF
14 TRBJ2-7 NA TRBV30 NA TGTGCCTGGAGTCCTCTTGGAGGGACTTACGAGCAGTACTTC CAWSPLGGTYEQYF
18 TRBJ2-1 NA TRBV27 NA TGTGCCAGCAGTTTACGGGGACTCGGCAGGGGGATGTACAATGAGCAGTTCTTC CASSLRGLGRGMYNEQFF
13 TRBJ2-5 NA TRBV9 once TGTGCCAGCAGCGTAGGGGGCCTGGAGACCCAGTACTTC CASSVGGLETQYF
13 TRBJ2-5 NA TRBV15 few TGTGCCACCAGCAAAGGGGCCCGGGAGACCCAGTACTTC CATSKGARETQYF
15 TRBJ1-5 TRBD1 TRBV28 NA TGTGCCAGCAGTGGAAGGGGGGGGACAGGGGTTGCCCAGCATTTT CASSGRGGTGVAQHF
14 TRBJ2-7 TRBD1 TRBV25-1 NA TGTGCCAGCAGCAGTCGAGGGGGCGGGTACGAGCAGTACTTC CASSSRGGGYEQYF